One and the same sample provided the 22 T cell receptor beta chains below, sequenced in a study of cytomegalovirus exposure and HLA in healthy donors. The PCR ran on 60 Vbeta and 13 Jbeta primers. The method was immunoSEQ multiplex PCR; TCRdb's version includes in-frame clones alone and lacks a portion of them. Among roughly 120,000 clones, around 77% were seen once, and the ten largest hold 3.5% to 4%. Sequenced input: PBMCs. The source of these receptors is a human donor in good health.

A few counts support this clone. The chain couples TRBV15 to TRBJ1-5; 8 nucleotides match TRBD1. This CDR3 is 15 amino acids long. The trim removed 6 bases at V and 5 bases at J, leaving 9 bases unmatched. Germline V gene sequence: CDR1 LNHNV, CDR2 YYDKDF (reference sequence). The CDR3 spells CATRGGQERHQPQHF. The CDR3 coding sequence is TGTGCCACCAGGGGGGGACAGGAGAGGCATCAGCCCCAGCATTTT.

J is TRBJ2-3 and V is TRBV6-6; maybe TRBD1 (6 bases). CDR3 length equals 15 residues. CDR1 MNHNY and CDR2 SVGAGI come from the germline V gene (reference sequence). Trimming removed 0 bases from V and 4 bases from J, with 11 bases in between. The CDR3 DNA reads TGTGCCAGCAGTTACTCGAACAGGGTCTCAGATACGCAGTATTTT. It encodes CASSYSNRVSDTQYF.

V and J are TRBV1 and TRBJ2-3; TRBD1 is the table's D call and was not checked against the DNA. TRBV1 is classified as a pseudogene. This CDR3 has 13 residues. This CDR3 is CTSSQKSGDTQYF. CDR3 coding DNA: TGCACCAGCAGCCAAAAATCAGGGGATACGCAGTATTTT.

The chain carries TRBV25-1 and TRBJ1-1, with unresolved D. The CDR3 sequence is 15 residues long. Germline loops: CDR1 MGHDK, CDR2 SYGVNS. The V and J ends lost 7 bases and 5 bases respectively, with 20 bases between them. The CDR3 DNA reads as TGTGCCAGCACCGGTATTGGCGGGGTAGGGACTGAAGCTTTCTTT. This encodes CASTGIGGVGTEAFF.

The chain uses TRBV27 and TRBJ2-1; TRBD2 aligns across 11 bases. The V gene end was trimmed by 0 bases and the J gene end by 4 bases; junction bases not matched to a gene: 11. Germline lookup yields CDR1 MNHEY and CDR2 SMNVEV (reference sequence). The CDR3 covers 19 residues. The CDR3, as DNA: TGTGCCAGCAGTTTATCGGGGCCGGGGACTAGCGGCGGGTACAATGAGCAGTTCTTC. Protein sequence: CASSLSGPGTSGGYNEQFF.

In nucleotides, the CDR3 is TGTGCCAGTAGGGGCCGGGGGGCGATGGCAGATACGCAGTATTTT. Protein sequence: CASRGRGAMADTQYF. The chain carries TRBV19 and TRBJ2-3; D may be TRBD2 (7 bases). Trimming pared 6 bases from V and 4 bases from J, leaving 17 bases between. Per germline, CDR1 LNHDA and CDR2 SQIVND (reference sequence). The CDR3 has 15 residues.

This chain joins TRBV6-1 and TRBJ1-1; D is perhaps TRBD1 (6 bases). Per germline, CDR1 MNHNS and CDR2 SASEGT. CDR3 size: 12 residues. With 8 bases removed from V and 5 bases from J, the gap between germline ends came to 12 bases. The CDR3 region is CASGGGYTEAFF. The CDR3 bases are TGTGCCAGCGGGGGGGGCTATACTGAAGCTTTCTTT.

This chain joins TRBV7-9 and TRBJ2-1; 8 bases fit TRBD1. After removal of 2 bases from V and 8 bases from J, the junction contained 8 bases not matched to a gene. Germline CDR1 reads SEHNR; CDR2 reads FQNEAQ (reference sequence). The CDR3 runs 15 residues. As DNA, the CDR3 is TGTGCCAGCAGCTTAATGGGGACAGGAGTGGATGAGCAGTTCTTC. Protein product: CASSLMGTGVDEQFF.

This chain connects TRBV6-1 to TRBJ2-3; maybe TRBD2 (7 bases). V was trimmed by 2 bases and J by 12 bases, leaving 15 bases between them. Germline values: CDR1 MNHNS, CDR2 SASEGT. The CDR3 has 13 amino acids. As DNA, the CDR3 is TGTGCCAGCAGTGAAATGGGAGGGGGTCCTCAGTATTTT. Amino acids: CASSEMGGGPQYF.

This chain uses TRBV9 with TRBJ1-2; TRBD1 agrees at 8 bases. CDR3 length: 16 amino acids. The V segment lost 0 bases and the J segment 3 bases; nucleotides outside the gene matches: 7. CDR1 and CDR2 (germline): SGDLS, YYNGEE. CDR3 sequence reads: CASSVDPQQGDYGYTF. CDR3 nucleotides: TGTGCCAGCAGCGTAGACCCCCAACAGGGGGACTATGGCTACACCTTC.

This chain connects TRBV6-1 to TRBJ2-7; D unresolved. V lost 7 bases to trimming and J lost 2 bases, with 18 bases between them. CDR3 size: 15 residues. CDR1 and CDR2 (germline): MNHNS, SASEGT. This CDR3 reads CASIANLAGTYEQYF. CDR3 in DNA: TGTGCCAGCATTGCTAATCTCGCAGGTACCTACGAGCAGTACTTC.

The rearrangement links TRBV10-3 to TRBJ1-3; D is perhaps TRBD1 (5 bases). The ends were cut back, 3 bases at V and 1 base at J, with 10 bases in the middle. The CDR3 is 15 amino acids. Germline CDR1 reads ENHRY; CDR2 reads SYGVKD. The DNA of the CDR3 is TGTGCCATCAGTGATAACAGGCCATCTGGAAACACCATATATTTT. Protein: CAISDNRPSGNTIYF.

The chain has TRBV7-8 and TRBJ1-1; a possible D gene is TRBD1 (5 bases). The CDR3 extends over 14 amino acids. Germline V gives CDR1 SGHVS, CDR2 FQNEAQ. Trimming took 3 bases from V and 4 from J, leaving 12 bases between them. DNA for the CDR3: TGTGCCAGCAGCTTTCAGCAGGGCGGCACTGAAGCTTTCTTT. Its translation: CASSFQQGGTEAFF.

The CDR3 nucleotides are TGTGCCAGCAGCCAATCCTCACAGGTCAGAGGGCAGTTCTTC. It yields the protein CASSQSSQVRGQFF. V usage is TRBV7-9 and J usage is TRBJ2-1; D is possibly TRBD1 (5 bases). There are 14 residues in the CDR3. Trimming pared 5 bases from V and 12 bases from J, leaving 20 bases between. Germline assignment: CDR1 SEHNR and CDR2 FQNEAQ (reference sequence). The full variable domain, in which reference TRBV7-9 and TRBJ2-1 provide the parts outside the CDR3, is DTGVSQNPRHKITKRGQNVTFRCDPISEHNRLYWYRQTLGQGPEFLTYFQNEAQLEKSRLLSDRFSAERPKGSFSTLEIQRTEQGDSAMYLCASSQSSQVRGQFFGPGTRLTVL.

V usage is TRBV6-5 and J usage is TRBJ1-4; 12 positions agree with TRBD1. Looked up from germline, CDR1 is MNHEY and CDR2 is SVGAGI. This CDR3 has 15 amino acids. V was clipped by 5 bases and J by 8 bases; unmatched bases: 6. The CDR3 bases are TGTGCCAGCAGTCGCTCCGGGACAGGGGGCGAAAAACTGTTTTTT. Protein: CASSRSGTGGEKLFF.

The chain couples TRBV28 to TRBJ1-4; TRBD1 might be the D (5 bases). The CDR3 runs to 17 residues. The germline V and J ends were trimmed by 9 bases and 6 bases, with 26 bases remaining between them. Germline V gene data show CDR1 as MDHEN and CDR2 as SYDVKM. The CDR3 nucleotides read TGTGCCAGACAAAGTCAAAACCGCAGGGAGGACGATGAAAAACTGTTTTTT. This encodes CARQSQNRREDDEKLFF.

This chain links TRBV5-1 with TRBJ2-1; D is undetermined. V lost 4 bases, J lost 8 bases, and 13 bases lay in between. The CDR3 has 13 residues. Per germline, CDR1 SGHRS and CDR2 YFSETQ. The CDR3 DNA follows: TGCGCCAGCAGCGCGACGTCCGGGTATGAGCAGTTCTTC. This sequence encodes CASSATSGYEQFF.

The CDR3 is CASSEEFSSEQFF. The CDR3 bases are TGTGCCAGCAGTGAGGAGTTTAGCAGTGAGCAGTTCTTC. V usage is TRBV2 and J usage is TRBJ2-1; D is unclear. Trimming shortened V by 3 bases and J by 9 bases, and 12 bases separated the two germline ends. CDR3 size: 13 residues. Per the germline V gene, CDR1 is SNHLY and CDR2 is FYNNEI.

V usage is TRBV19 and J usage is TRBJ2-2; 8 bases match TRBD2. V trimming: 9 bases; J trimming: 5 bases; junction bases outside the gene matches: 11. CDR3 length: 15 amino acids. Germline V gives CDR1 LNHDA, CDR2 SQIVND (reference sequence). The CDR3, as DNA: TGTGCCAGCAGCGGGGGCAGGGCGGCGACCGGGGAGCTGTTTTTT. This translates into CASSGGRAATGELFF.

The chain has TRBV2 and TRBJ2-3; 7 nucleotides align to TRBD1. With 5 bases clipped from V and 0 bases from J, the junction kept 5 bases outside the gene matches. Germline lookup yields CDR1 SNHLY and CDR2 FYNNEI. This CDR3 has 15 residues. The CDR3 DNA is TGTGCCAGCAGTCTCGACAGGGCTAGCACAGATACGCAGTATTTT. As protein: CASSLDRASTDTQYF.

The chain has TRBV16 and TRBJ2-5, with D possibly TRBD1 on 5 matching bases. The germline gives CDR1 KGHSY, CDR2 FQNENV. This CDR3 has 15 residues. With 1 base removed from V and 10 bases from J, the gap between germline ends came to 19 bases. CDR3 in DNA: TGTGCCAGCAGCCAATTGGGGCTAACTCTGGGTGACCAGTACTTC. As protein: CASSQLGLTLGDQYF.

The rearrangement uses TRBV27 and TRBJ1-2; no reliable D call. The CDR3 covers 13 residues. The germline CDR1 and CDR2 sequences are MNHEY and SMNVEV (reference sequence). V was shortened by 1 base and J by 0 bases, with 3 bases between the two germline ends. The CDR3 region is CASSLWPNYGYTF. CDR3 in DNA: TGTGCCAGCAGTTTATGGCCTAACTATGGCTACACCTTC.